These 24 T cell receptor beta chains originate from one sample sequenced in a study of blood T cell repertoires in COVID-19. The assay was immunoSEQ multiplex PCR, and TCRdb's table has in-frame clones only and misses some. Of a few hundred thousand clones in the sample, more than 75% were seen once. What was sequenced was PBMCs or T cells enriched from blood (not recorded which). These receptors were obtained from a young woman who had recovered from COVID-19.

This sequence joins TRBV28 and TRBJ1-5; D gene uncertain. The CDR3 consists of 14 residues. Germline-derived CDR1 and CDR2 are MDHEN and SYDVKM. V lost 7 bases and J 4 bases, leaving 14 bases between the germline ends. The CDR3 loop is CASTMRGDNQPQHF. CDR3 nucleotide sequence: TGTGCCAGCACCATGAGAGGCGATAATCAGCCCCAGCATTTT.

This chain joins TRBV6-4 and TRBJ2-2; 14 nucleotides match TRBD2. The CDR3 runs to 18 residues. CDR1 and CDR2 from the germline V gene are MRHNA and SNTAGT. After removal of 2 bases from V and 1 base from J, the junction contained 3 bases not matched to a gene. In nucleotides, the CDR3 is TGTGCCAGCAGTGACGGGGGACTAGCGGGGGAGAACACCGGGGAGCTGTTTTTT. Translating it yields CASSDGGLAGENTGELFF.

The chain joins TRBV7-6 to TRBJ1-3; D ambiguous. This CDR3 has 15 amino acids. Germline CDR1 reads SGHVS; CDR2 reads FNYEAQ. The V and J ends lost 3 bases and 0 bases respectively, with 9 bases between them. CDR3 region: CASSLAGSSGNTIYF. The CDR3 DNA reads TGTGCCAGCAGCTTGGCCGGGAGCTCTGGAAACACCATATATTTT. Complete variable domain (other parts from reference TRBV7-6 and TRBJ1-3): GAGVSQSPRYKVTKRGQDVALRCDPISGHVSLYWYRQALGQGPEFLTYFNYEAQQDKSGLPNDRFSAERPEGSISTLTIQRTEQRDSAMYRCASSLAGSSGNTIYFGEGSWLTVV.

As to this clone: The same CDR3 is also encoded by other DNA sequences in this sample. The chain links TRBV6-5 to TRBJ1-1; D may be TRBD1 (6 bases). From germline, CDR1 is MNHEY and CDR2 SVGAGI. CDR3 length: 14 amino acids. Trimming took 6 bases from V and 0 from J, leaving 11 bases between them. CDR3 DNA: TGTGCCAGCAGCCTCGGACAGCTGAACACTGAAGCTTTCTTT. It translates to CASSLGQLNTEAFF.

This chain links TRBV7-2 with TRBJ2-7; the match to TRBD2 covers 12 bases. The CDR3 runs 14 residues. With V trimmed by 6 bases and J by 4 bases, 4 bases remained unmatched. Germline assignment: CDR1 SGHTA and CDR2 FQGNSA. CDR3 amino acids: CASRLAGGGYEQYF. In DNA, the CDR3 is TGTGCCAGCAGACTAGCGGGGGGTGGTTACGAGCAGTACTTC.

This chain joins TRBV5-4 and TRBJ2-2; 8 nucleotides agree with TRBD1. Trimming removed 2 bases from V and 6 bases from J; junction bases left unmatched: 3. The CDR3 runs 14 residues. Germline V gene data show CDR1 as SGHNT and CDR2 as YYREEE (reference sequence). CDR3 DNA sequence: TGTGCCAGCAGCTTTGGACAGGGTCCCGGGGAGCTGTTTTTT. Translation: CASSFGQGPGELFF.

The chain combines TRBV7-8 with TRBJ2-3; 10 bases agree with TRBD2. V was clipped by 1 base and J by 1 base; unmatched bases: 2. This CDR3 has 16 amino acids. Germline values: CDR1 SGHVS, CDR2 FQNEAQ. CDR3 residues: CASSLGSGGRTDTQYF. The DNA of the CDR3 is TGTGCCAGCAGCTTAGGTAGCGGGGGGCGCACAGATACGCAGTATTTT.

CDR3 DNA: TGCAGTGCTAGTGGCCAGGGCCCTGAAGCTTTCTTT. It specifies CSASGQGPEAFF. V gene TRBV20-1 combines with J gene TRBJ1-1; tentatively, D is TRBD1 (5 bases). Germline assignment: CDR1 DFQATT and CDR2 SNEGSKA (reference sequence). V dropped 3 bases and J dropped 6 bases, with 11 bases sitting between them. The CDR3 has 12 amino acids.

The rearrangement uses TRBV2 and TRBJ2-3; D is perhaps TRBD1 (6 bases). The V gene's germline CDR1 is SNHLY and CDR2 FYNNEI. V was clipped by 4 bases and J by 3 bases, with 8 bases between them. This CDR3 contains 13 residues. CDR3 coding DNA: TGTGCCAGCAGTGTCGACAGGACAGATACGCAGTATTTT. Encoded protein: CASSVDRTDTQYF.

The chain employs TRBV5-6 and TRBJ1-1, with D possibly being TRBD1 (5 bases). Trimming cost V 0 bases and J 4 bases, with 10 bases left between them. Germline V gene lookup returns CDR1 SGHDT and CDR2 YYEEEE. This CDR3 has 14 amino acids. CDR3: CASSLAGLGTEAFF. The CDR3 coding sequence is TGTGCCAGCAGCTTGGCAGGGTTGGGCACTGAAGCTTTCTTT.

A word on this clone: Other DNA variants within this sample encode the same CDR3. The chain couples TRBV27 to TRBJ1-5; D gene unclear. Germline V gene data show CDR1 as MNHEY and CDR2 as SMNVEV (reference sequence). Trimming removed 2 bases at V and 1 base at J, with 3 bases between. This CDR3 has 13 amino acids. The CDR3 nucleotides read TGTGCCAGCAGTTTAGGCAGCAATCAGCCCCAGCATTTT. Its translation: CASSLGSNQPQHF.

The chain is built from TRBV12-3 or TRBV12-4 and TRBJ1-3; D is unresolved. V lost 7 bases and J lost 4, with 5 bases in between. The CDR3 is made up of 11 amino acids. The CDR3 spells CASTRGNTIYF. The CDR3 bases are TGTGCCAGCACACGGGGAAACACCATATATTTT.

The V gene is TRBV6-5, the J gene TRBJ1-4; TRBD1 matches at 11 bases. Germline V gene lookup returns CDR1 MNHEY and CDR2 SVGAGI. The CDR3 covers 14 residues. The J segment lost 5 bases and the V segment lost 8 bases, leaving 4 bases of the junction unmatched. The CDR3 spells CASGGQGANEKLFF. DNA of the CDR3: TGTGCCAGCGGCGGACAGGGGGCGAATGAAAAACTGTTTTTT.

V gene TRBV3-1 (or the pseudogene TRBV3-2) combines with J gene TRBJ2-5; D is uncertain. Looked up from germline, CDR1 is LGHDT and CDR2 is YNNKEL (reference sequence). The CDR3 covers 16 residues. The germline V and J ends were trimmed by 5 bases and 2 bases, with 18 bases remaining between them. CDR3 sequence: CASSAQAAGSQETQYF. The CDR3 coding sequence is TGTGCCAGCAGCGCGCAAGCTGCAGGATCTCAAGAGACCCAGTACTTC.

This chain links TRBV7-2 with TRBJ2-7; 8 bases are shared with TRBD1. CDR1 and CDR2 (germline): SGHTA, FQGNSA. The CDR3 spans 16 residues. Trimming removed 5 bases from V and 1 base from J; junction bases left unmatched: 10. CDR3 protein: CASSPGQGAPSYEQYF. The DNA of the CDR3 is TGTGCCAGCAGCCCGGGGCAGGGGGCCCCTTCCTACGAGCAGTACTTC.

Comment on this clone: One end of the junction is discordant with germline, which a read error may explain. V and J are TRBV24-1 and TRBJ1-2; D not resolved. The CDR3 is 11 residues long. Germline V gives CDR1 KGHDR, CDR2 SFDVKD. CDR3 protein: CATSDPCDSGF. The DNA of the CDR3 is TGTGCCACCAGTGACCCCTGCGACTCGGGCTTC.

The V and J genes are TRBV18 and TRBJ1-1, with 10 bases fitting TRBD1. CDR3 size: 14 residues. Looked up from germline, CDR1 is KGHSH and CDR2 is LQKENI. With 4 bases clipped from V and 7 bases from J, the junction kept 6 bases outside the gene matches. The CDR3 bases are TGTGCCAGCTCACTCCAGACAGGGGGCGTTGAAGCTTTCTTT. Translating it yields CASSLQTGGVEAFF.

About this clone: One end of the junction fails to match germline, which may point to a read error. V and J are TRBV18 and TRBJ2-4; 8 nucleotides line up with TRBD2. Germline V gene lookup returns CDR1 KGHSH and CDR2 LQKENI. The CDR3 runs to 13 residues. The DNA of the CDR3 is TGTGCCAGCTCAACCGGGGATAGCGGGGCCCCGCACTTC. Its protein is CASSTGDSGAPHF.

The chain links TRBV6-6 to TRBJ1-5; TRBD1 aligns across 8 bases. Germline loops: CDR1 MNHNY, CDR2 SVGAGI (reference sequence). Germline trimming cut 5 bases from V and 4 bases from J; bases unmatched to any gene: 10. The CDR3 contains 16 residues. The chain's CDR3 is CASSRQGSRSNQPQHF. CDR3 sequence (DNA): TGTGCCAGCAGTCGACAGGGGTCGCGGAGTAATCAGCCCCAGCATTTT.

The chain is built from TRBV18 and TRBJ2-6, with TRBD1 matching over 8 bases. The germline CDR1 and CDR2 sequences are KGHSH and LQKENI. Losses at the gene ends were 0 bases for V and 0 bases for J; bases not matched to a gene: 4. CDR3 size: 18 residues. In DNA form, the CDR3 reads TGTGCCAGCTCACCACCGGGACAGGTCCACTCTGGGGCCAACGTCCTGACTTTC. Residues: CASSPPGQVHSGANVLTF.

This clone was picked up a small number of times. The gene calls are TRBV28 and TRBJ1-2, with D maybe TRBD1 (5 bases). The CDR3 has 14 residues. V lost 6 bases to trimming and J lost 0 bases, with 11 bases between them. Germline V gene data show CDR1 as MDHEN and CDR2 as SYDVKM. The CDR3 spells CASRSGKANYGYTF. Written as DNA, the CDR3 is TGTGCCAGCAGGTCAGGGAAAGCTAACTATGGCTACACCTTC.

This rearrangement joins TRBV5-4 to TRBJ2-2, with D maybe TRBD1 (6 bases). Trimming removed 5 bases at V and 3 bases at J, with 14 bases between. The CDR3 runs to 15 residues. Looked up from germline, CDR1 is SGHNT and CDR2 is YYREEE (reference sequence). CDR3 sequence reads: CASSRQGPDTGELFF. Here the CDR3 DNA reads TGTGCCAGCAGTCGCCAGGGGCCCGACACCGGGGAGCTGTTTTTT.

V usage is TRBV19 and J usage is TRBJ1-1, with D possibly being TRBD1 (6 bases). Germline CDR1 is LNHDA and CDR2 is SQIVND (reference sequence). The CDR3 contains 15 residues. Trimming took 3 bases from V and 1 from J, leaving 12 bases between them. CDR3 sequence: CASSINPGENTEAFF. CDR3 bases: TGTGCCAGTAGTATCAACCCAGGGGAGAACACTGAAGCTTTCTTT.

This rearrangement joins TRBV5-6 to TRBJ2-3, with TRBD1 matching 7 bases. This CDR3 comprises 14 residues. Germline V lookup: CDR1 SGHDT, CDR2 YYEEEE. V dropped 10 bases and J dropped 2; count of bases not matched to a gene: 10. The CDR3 spells CASTPTGTTDTQYF. CDR3 nucleotide sequence: TGTGCCTCGACCCCGACAGGGACCACAGATACGCAGTATTTT. The variable domain in full, with the rest retrieved from reference TRBV5-6 and TRBJ2-3, is DAGVTQSPTHLIKTRGQQVTLRCSPKSGHDTVSWYQQALGQGPQFIFQYYEEEERQRGNFPDRFSGHQFPNYSSELNVNALLLGDSALYLCASTPTGTTDTQYFGPGTRLTVL.